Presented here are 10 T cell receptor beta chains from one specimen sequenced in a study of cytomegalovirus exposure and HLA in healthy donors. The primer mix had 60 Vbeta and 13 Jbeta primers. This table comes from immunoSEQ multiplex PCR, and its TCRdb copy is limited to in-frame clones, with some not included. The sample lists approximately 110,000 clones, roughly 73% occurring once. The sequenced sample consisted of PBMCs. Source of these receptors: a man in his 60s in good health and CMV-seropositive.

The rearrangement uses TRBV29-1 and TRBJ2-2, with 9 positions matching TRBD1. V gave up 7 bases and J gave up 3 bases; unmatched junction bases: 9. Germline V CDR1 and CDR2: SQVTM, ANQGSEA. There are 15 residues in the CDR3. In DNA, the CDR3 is TGCAGCGCCAAAAAAGGACAGGGGCACACCGGGGAGCTGTTTTTT. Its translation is CSAKKGQGHTGELFF.

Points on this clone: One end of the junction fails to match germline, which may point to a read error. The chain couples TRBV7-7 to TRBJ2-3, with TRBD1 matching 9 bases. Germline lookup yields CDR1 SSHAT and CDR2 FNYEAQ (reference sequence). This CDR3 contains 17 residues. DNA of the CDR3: TGTGCTAGCAGCCGTATAGGGACAGGGTTGGCCACAGATACGCAGTATTTT. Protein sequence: CASSRIGTGLATDTQYF.

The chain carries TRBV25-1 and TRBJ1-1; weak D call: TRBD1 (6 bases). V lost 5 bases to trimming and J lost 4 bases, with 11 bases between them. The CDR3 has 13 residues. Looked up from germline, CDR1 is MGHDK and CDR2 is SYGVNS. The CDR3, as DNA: TGTGCCAGCAGTTACAGGGAGGGCACTGAAGCTTTCTTT. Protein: CASSYREGTEAFF.

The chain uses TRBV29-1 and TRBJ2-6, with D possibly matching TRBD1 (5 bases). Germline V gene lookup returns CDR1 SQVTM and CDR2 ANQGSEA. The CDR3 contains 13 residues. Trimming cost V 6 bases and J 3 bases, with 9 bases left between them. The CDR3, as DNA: TGCAGCGTAGGGGTACTTGGGGCCAACGTCCTGACTTTC. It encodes CSVGVLGANVLTF.

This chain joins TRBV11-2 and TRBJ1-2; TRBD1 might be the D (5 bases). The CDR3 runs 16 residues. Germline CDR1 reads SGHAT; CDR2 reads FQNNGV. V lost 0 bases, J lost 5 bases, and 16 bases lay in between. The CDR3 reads CASSLDSTASLYGYTF. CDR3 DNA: TGTGCCAGCAGCTTAGATTCGACAGCTTCCTTATATGGCTACACCTTC.

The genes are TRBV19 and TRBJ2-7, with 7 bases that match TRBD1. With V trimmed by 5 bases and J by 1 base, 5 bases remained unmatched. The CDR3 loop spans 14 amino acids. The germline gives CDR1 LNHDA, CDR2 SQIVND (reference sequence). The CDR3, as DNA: TGTGCCAGTAGTGTCCTACAGGGGTCCTACGAGCAGTACTTC. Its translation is CASSVLQGSYEQYF. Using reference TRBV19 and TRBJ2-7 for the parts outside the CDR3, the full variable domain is DGGITQSPKYLFRKEGQNVTLSCEQNLNHDAMYWYRQDPGQGLRLIYYSQIVNDFQKGDIAEGYSVSREKKESFPLTVTSAQKNPTAFYLCASSVLQGSYEQYFGPGTRLTVT.

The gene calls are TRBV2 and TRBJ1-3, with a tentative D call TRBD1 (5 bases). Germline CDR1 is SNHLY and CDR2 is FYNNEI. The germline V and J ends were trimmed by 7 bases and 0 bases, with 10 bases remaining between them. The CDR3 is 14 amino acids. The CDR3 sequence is CASTPGFSGNTIYF. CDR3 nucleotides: TGTGCCAGCACCCCAGGGTTCTCTGGAAACACCATATATTTT.

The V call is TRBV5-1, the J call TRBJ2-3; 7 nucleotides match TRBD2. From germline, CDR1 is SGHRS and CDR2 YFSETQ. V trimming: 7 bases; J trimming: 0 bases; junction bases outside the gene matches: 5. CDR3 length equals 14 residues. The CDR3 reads CASGGGTSTDTQYF. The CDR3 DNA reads TGCGCCAGCGGGGGGGGTACGAGCACAGATACGCAGTATTTT.

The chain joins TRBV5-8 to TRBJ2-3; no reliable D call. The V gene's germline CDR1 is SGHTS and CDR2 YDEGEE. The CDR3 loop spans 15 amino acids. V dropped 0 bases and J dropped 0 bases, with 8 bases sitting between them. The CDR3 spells CASSLVQTSTDTQYF. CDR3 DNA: TGTGCCAGCAGCTTGGTACAGACCAGCACAGATACGCAGTATTTT.

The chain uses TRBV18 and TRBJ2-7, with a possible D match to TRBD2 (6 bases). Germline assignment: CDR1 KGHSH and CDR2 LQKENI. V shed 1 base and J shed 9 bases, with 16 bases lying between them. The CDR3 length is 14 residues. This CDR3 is CASSPRGDSGRQYF. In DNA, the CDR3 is TGTGCCAGCTCACCACGGGGGGACTCCGGACGGCAGTACTTC. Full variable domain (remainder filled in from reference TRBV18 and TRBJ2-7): NAGVMQNPRHLVRRRGQEARLRCSPMKGHSHVYWYRQLPEEGLKFMVYLQKENIIDESGMPKERFSAEFPKEGPSILRIQQVVRGDSAAYFCASSPRGDSGRQYFGPGTRLTVT.